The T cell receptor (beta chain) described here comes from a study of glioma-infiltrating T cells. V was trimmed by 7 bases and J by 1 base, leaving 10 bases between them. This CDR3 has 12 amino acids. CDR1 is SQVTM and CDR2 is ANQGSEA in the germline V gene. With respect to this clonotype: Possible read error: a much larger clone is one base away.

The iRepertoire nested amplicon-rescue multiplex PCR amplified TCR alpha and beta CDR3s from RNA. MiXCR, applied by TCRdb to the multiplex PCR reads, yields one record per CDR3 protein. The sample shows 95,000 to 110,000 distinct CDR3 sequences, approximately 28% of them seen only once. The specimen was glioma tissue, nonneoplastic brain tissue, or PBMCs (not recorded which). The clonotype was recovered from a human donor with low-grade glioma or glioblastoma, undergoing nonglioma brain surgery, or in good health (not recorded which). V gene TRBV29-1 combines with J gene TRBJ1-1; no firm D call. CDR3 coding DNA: TGCAGCGCTTCGGGCTCGAACACTGAAGCTTTCTTT. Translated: CSASGSNTEAFF.